This section outlines one T cell receptor (beta chain) sequence together with its context. Its antigen is still unknown. The CDR3 loop spans 16 amino acids. Trimming shortened V by 2 bases and J by 8 bases, and 18 bases separated the two germline ends. In germline, CDR1 is SGHVS, CDR2 FQNEAQ. This sample was included in a study of T cell responses to AZD1222 COVID-19 vaccine. Study results and caveats: Among spike-specific TCRs, nearly half reportedly target unmutated variant regions. Across the whole spike, CD4 TCRs peaked at regions 160-218 and 743-854.

Clones were sequenced by immunoSEQ multiplex PCR, and TCRdb holds only the in-frame ones, with some missing. The sample includes 90,000 to 120,000 clones, approximately 89% of them seen just once. The chain carries TRBV7-8 and TRBJ1-4; D possibly corresponds to TRBD1 (5 bases). The specimen comprised peripheral blood, sampled on day 0 of MenACWY control vaccination. The sequence was collected from an adult in good health. This chain's CDR3 is CASSLLGTLRTEKLFF. CDR3 coding DNA: TGTGCCAGCAGCTTATTGGGGACCTTAAGAACCGAAAAACTGTTTTTT.